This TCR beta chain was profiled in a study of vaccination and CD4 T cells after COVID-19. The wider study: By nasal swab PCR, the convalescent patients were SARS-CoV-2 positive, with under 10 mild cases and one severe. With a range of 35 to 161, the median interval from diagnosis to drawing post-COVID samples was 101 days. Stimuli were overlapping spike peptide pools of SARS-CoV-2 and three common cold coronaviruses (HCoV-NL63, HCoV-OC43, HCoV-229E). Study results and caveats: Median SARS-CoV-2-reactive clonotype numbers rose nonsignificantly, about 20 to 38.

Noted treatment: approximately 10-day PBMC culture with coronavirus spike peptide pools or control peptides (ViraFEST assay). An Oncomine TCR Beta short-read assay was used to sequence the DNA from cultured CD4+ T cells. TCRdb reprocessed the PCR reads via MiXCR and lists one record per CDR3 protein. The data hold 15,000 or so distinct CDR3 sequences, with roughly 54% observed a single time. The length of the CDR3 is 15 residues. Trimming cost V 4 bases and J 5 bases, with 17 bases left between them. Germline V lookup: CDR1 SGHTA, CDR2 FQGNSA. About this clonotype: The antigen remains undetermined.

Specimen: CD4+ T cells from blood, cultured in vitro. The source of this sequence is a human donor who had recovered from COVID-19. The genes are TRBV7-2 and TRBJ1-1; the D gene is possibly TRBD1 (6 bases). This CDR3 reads CASSSGGGARTEAFF. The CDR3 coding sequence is TGTGCCAGCAGCTCCGGTGGGGGGGCGCGAACTGAAGCTTTCTTT.